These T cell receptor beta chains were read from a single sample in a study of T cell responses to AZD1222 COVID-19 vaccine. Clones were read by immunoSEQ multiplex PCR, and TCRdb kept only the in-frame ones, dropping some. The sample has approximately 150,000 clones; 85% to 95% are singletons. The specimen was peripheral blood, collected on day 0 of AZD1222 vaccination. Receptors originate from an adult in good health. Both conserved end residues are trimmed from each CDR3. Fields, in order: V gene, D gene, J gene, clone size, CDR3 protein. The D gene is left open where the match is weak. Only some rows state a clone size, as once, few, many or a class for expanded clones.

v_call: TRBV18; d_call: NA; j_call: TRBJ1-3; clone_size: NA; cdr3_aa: ASSPSQAGPGNTIY
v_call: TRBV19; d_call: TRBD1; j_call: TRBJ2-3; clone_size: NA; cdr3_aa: ASRPRDRSADTQY
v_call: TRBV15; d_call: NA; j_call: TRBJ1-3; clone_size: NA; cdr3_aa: ATSTTNENTIY
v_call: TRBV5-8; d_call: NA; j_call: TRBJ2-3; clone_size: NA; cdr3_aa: ASSRLGQIKTDTQY
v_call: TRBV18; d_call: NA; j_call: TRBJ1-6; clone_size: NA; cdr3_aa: ASSPSRGGLGGSPLH
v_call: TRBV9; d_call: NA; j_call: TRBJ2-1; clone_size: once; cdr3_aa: ASSSLGGSYNEQF
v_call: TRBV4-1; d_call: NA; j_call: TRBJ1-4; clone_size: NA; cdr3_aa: ASSPGGAREKLF
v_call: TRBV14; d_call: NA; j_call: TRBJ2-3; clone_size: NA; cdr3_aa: ASSIWTGDTQY
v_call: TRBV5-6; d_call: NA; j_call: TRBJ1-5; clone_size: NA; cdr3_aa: ASSLGGAGNQPQH
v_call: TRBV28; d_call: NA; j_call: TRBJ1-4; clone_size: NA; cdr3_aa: ASSRPGGDEKLF
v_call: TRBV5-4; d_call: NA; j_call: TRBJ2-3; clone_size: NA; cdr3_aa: ASSFRSSTDTQY
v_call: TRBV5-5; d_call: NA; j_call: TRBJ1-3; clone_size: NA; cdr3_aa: ASSLGGDIRNTIY
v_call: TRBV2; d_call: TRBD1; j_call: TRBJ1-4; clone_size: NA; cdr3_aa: ASSLETGGNEKLF
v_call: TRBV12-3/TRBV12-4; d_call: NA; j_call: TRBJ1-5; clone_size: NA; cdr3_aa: ASQAREYQPQH
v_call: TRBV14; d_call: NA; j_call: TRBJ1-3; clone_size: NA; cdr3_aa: ASNNQGFGNTIY
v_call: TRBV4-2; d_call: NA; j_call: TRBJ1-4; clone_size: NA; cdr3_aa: ASSQDAPRRGEKLF
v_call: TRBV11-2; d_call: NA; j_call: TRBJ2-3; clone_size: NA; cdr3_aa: ASSFLRKADTQY
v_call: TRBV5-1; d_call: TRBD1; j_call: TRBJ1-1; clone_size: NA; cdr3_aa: ASKRGGAEGTEAF
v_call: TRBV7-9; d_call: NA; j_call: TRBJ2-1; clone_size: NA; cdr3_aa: AAPASSYNEQF
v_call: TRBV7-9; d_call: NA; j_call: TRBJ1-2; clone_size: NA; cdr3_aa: ASSLAGYNYGYT
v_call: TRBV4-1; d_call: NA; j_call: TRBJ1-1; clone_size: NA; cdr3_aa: ASSPEGRGAGNTEAF
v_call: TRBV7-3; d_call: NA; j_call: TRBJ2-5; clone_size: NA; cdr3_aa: ASSFLGPYPWETQY
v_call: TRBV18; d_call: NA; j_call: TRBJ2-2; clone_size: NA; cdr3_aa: ASSSPGTRNTGELF
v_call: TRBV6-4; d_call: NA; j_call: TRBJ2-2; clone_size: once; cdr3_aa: ASSDGDTGELF
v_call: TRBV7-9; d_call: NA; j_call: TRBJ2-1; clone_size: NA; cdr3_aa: ASSPGESISYNEQF
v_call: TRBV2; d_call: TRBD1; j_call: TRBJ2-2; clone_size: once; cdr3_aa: ASRGQYTGELF
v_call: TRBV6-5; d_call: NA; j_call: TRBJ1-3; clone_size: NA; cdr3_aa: ASRWGDSGNTIY
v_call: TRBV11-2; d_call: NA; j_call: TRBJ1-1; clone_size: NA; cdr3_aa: ASRVPGNTEAF
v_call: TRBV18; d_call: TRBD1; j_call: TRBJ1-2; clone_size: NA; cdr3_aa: ASSPQSRTGASYGYT
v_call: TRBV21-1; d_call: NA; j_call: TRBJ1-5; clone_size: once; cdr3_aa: ASSKEGGNSNQPQH
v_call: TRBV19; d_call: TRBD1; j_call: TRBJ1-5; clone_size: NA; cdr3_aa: ASSMTGGFQPQH
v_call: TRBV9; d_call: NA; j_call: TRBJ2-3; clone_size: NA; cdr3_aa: ASSVAAGYYTDTQY
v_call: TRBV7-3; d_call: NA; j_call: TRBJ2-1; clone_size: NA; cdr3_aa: ASSLTSTSSNEQF
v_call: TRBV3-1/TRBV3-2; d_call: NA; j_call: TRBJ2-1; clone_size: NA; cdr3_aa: ASSRTGALYNEQF
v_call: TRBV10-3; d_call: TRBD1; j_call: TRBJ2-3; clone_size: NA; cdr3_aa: AINKGQSSTDTQY
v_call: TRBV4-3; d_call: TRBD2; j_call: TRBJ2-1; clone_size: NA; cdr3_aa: ASSQDLVAGPYNEQF
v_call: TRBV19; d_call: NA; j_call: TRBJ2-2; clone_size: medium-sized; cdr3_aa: ASSRAETHTGELF
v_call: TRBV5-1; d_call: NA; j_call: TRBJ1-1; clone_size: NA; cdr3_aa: ASSLPGSGTEAF
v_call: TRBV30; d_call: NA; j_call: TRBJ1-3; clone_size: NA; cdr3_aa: AWSPELGPGNTIY
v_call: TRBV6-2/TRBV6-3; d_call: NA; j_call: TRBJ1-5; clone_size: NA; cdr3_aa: ASSPGAQYNQPQH
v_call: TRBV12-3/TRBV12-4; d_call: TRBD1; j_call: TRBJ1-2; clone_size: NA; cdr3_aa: ASRSGTDYGYT
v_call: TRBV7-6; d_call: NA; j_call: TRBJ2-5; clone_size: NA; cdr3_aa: ASSLSVDSSYQETQY
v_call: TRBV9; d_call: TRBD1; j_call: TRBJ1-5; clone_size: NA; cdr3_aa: ASSIRQGITKDNQPQH
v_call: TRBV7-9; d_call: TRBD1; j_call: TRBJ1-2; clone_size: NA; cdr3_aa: ASRSGTGDGYT
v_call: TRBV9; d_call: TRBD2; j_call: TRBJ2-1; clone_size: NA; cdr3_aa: ASSVLGRAGNFNEQF
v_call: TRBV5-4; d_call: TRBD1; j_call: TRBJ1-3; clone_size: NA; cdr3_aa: ASSAGQSSGNTIY
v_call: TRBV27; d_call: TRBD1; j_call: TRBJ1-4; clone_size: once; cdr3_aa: ASRPTGVTNEKLF
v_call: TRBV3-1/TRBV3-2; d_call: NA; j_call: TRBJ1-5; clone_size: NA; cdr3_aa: ASSLRGDSNQPQH
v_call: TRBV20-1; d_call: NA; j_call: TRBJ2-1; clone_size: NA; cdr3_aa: SASALRAEQF
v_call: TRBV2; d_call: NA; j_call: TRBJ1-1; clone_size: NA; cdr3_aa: ASKYPVNTEAF
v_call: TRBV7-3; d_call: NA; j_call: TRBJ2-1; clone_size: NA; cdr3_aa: ASKPRLDSGEQF
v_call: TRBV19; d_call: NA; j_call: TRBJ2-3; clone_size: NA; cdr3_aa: ASSIERAVYTDTQY
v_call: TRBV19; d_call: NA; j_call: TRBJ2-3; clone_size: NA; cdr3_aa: ASSTTGTNTQY
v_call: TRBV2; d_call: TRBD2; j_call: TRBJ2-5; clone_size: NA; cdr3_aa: ASSYPEKRGEETQY
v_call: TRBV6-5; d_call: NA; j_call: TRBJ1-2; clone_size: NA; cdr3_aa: ASRQTGSYGYT
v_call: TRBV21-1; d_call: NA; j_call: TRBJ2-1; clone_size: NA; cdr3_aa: ASPYNEQF
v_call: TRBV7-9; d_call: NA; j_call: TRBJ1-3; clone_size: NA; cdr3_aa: ASSPWSDTESKGNTIY
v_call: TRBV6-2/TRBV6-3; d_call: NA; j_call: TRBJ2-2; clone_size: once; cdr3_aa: ASSRQGGELF
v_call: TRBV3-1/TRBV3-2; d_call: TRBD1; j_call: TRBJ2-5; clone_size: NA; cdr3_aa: ASSLQGQETQY
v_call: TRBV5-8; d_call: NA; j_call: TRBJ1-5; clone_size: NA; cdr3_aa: ASSLAWQTDSNQPQH